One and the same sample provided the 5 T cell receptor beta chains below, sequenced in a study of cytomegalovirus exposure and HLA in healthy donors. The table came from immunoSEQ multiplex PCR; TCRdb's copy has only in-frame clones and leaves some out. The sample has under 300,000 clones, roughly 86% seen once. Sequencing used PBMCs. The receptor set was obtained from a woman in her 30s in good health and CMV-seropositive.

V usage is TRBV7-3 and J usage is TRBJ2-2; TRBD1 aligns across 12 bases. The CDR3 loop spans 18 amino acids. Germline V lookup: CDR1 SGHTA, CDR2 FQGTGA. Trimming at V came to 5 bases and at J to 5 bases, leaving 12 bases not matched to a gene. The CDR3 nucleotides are TGTGCCAGCAGCCCAAAGGGGGGACAGGGGGCTGGTACCGGGGAGCTGTTTTTT. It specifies CASSPKGGQGAGTGELFF.

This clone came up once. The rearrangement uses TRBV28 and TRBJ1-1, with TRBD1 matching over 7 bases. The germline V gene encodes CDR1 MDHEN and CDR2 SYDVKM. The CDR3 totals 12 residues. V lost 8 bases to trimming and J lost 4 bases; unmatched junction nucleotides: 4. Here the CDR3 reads CASFAGGTEAFF. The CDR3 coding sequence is TGTGCCAGCTTTGCAGGGGGCACTGAAGCTTTCTTT.

CDR3 sequence: CAWSSQGNRGYTF. CDR3 nucleotide sequence: TGTGCCTGGAGTTCACAGGGGAATCGGGGCTACACCTTC. The rearrangement links TRBV30 to TRBJ1-2, with TRBD1 identical over 7 bases. The CDR3 length is 13 residues. Unmatched junction bases numbered 8, after V lost 2 bases and J lost 8 bases. Germline V CDR1 and CDR2: GTSNPN, SVGIG (reference sequence). The whole variable domain, filled in from reference TRBV30 and TRBJ1-2, reads SQTIHQWPATLVQPVGSPLSLECTVEGTSNPNLYWYRQAAGRGLQLLFYSVGIGQISSEVPQNLSASRPQDRQFILSSKKLLLSDSGFYLCAWSSQGNRGYTFGSGTRLTVV.

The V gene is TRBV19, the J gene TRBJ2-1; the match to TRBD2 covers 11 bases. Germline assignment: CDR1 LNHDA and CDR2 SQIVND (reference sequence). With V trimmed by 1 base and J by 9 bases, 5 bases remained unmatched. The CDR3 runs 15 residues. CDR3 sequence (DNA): TGTGCCAGTAGTATAGGACTAGCGGGAAGTGGTGAGCAGTTCTTC. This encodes CASSIGLAGSGEQFF.

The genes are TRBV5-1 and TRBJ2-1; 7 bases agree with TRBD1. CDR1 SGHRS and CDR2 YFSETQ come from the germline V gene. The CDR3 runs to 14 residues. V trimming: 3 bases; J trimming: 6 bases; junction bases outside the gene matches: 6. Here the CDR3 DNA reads TGCGCCAGCAGCTCCCCGGGACAGATCAATGAGCAGTTCTTC. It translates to CASSSPGQINEQFF.